This T cell receptor beta chain was identified in a study of T cells after posttransplantation cyclophosphamide. The related graft donor's blood sample was taken on the day of bone marrow donation. Findings of the study overall: Later blood repertoires were often dominated by clones from the donor CD8+ memory compartment. TRB clonality was highly associated with recipient CMV seropositivity and reactivation. Skin or GI-infiltrating T cells shared few TRB sequences with blood.

Assay used: immunoSEQ multiplex PCR; TCRdb lists only in-frame clones, some missing. The sample contains 12,000 or so clones, none of them singletons. Trimming took 5 bases from V and 6 from J, leaving 14 bases between them. The CDR3 runs to 13 residues. Per germline, CDR1 LGHNA and CDR2 YSLEER. The table lists this clone with many counts. Its target is unknown. The TCR comes from a middle-aged woman in good health, CMV-negative, and a related stem cell transplant donor. This chain links TRBV4-3 with TRBJ2-7; the D gene could be TRBD1 or TRBD2 (7 bases each). Sequences were obtained from PBMCs. The CDR3 loop is CASSDREGFEQYF. The CDR3 bases are TGCGCCAGCAGCGACAGGGAGGGATTCGAGCAGTACTTC.